A selection of T cell receptor beta chains follows, all from one sample in a study of cytomegalovirus exposure and HLA in healthy donors. Generated by immunoSEQ multiplex PCR, the TCRdb table keeps only in-frame clones and is missing some. This listing includes some 130,000 clones. Sequenced: PBMCs. Receptors were obtained from a woman aged 35 to 49 in good health and CMV-seropositive. Each CDR3 is given with its conserved first and last residue. Fields, in order: D gene, V gene, J gene, CDR3 DNA, CDR3 protein. A D gene is named only where the DNA matches it firmly.

>-|TRBV27|TRBJ2-2
TGTGCCAGCAGTTTCCACAGGAGAACCGGGGAGCTGTTTTTT
CASSFHRRTGELFF
>TRBD2|TRBV7-2|TRBJ2-3
TGTGCCAGCAGTTTCAACTCCGGGACTAGAGATACGCAGTATTTT
CASSFNSGTRDTQYF
>-|TRBV28|TRBJ1-2
TGTGCCAGCAGTTCCCCCTCTGGCTACACCTTC
CASSSPSGYTF
>TRBD2|TRBV6-5|TRBJ2-1
TGTGCCAGCAGACACCAGACTAGCGGGAATGAGCAGTTCTTC
CASRHQTSGNEQFF
>TRBD2|TRBV6-5|TRBJ2-1
TGTGCCAGCAGTCCCTCGGGACTAGCGTTAAATGAGCAGTTCTTC
CASSPSGLALNEQFF
>-|TRBV5-1|TRBJ2-3
TGCGCCAGCAGCTTACGACAGGCCTTCACAGATACGCAGTATTTT
CASSLRQAFTDTQYF
>-|TRBV11-1|TRBJ2-5
TGTGCCAGCAGCTTTTCAGGGTCCCACCGAGAGACCCAGTACTTC
CASSFSGSHRETQYF
>TRBD2|TRBV10-3|TRBJ2-3
TGTGCCATCAGCCAGACTAGCGGGAGCCCAGATACGCAGTATTTT
CAISQTSGSPDTQYF
>TRBD1|TRBV27|TRBJ1-1
TGTGCCAGCAGTAAGCCCGGGACAGGACCGAACACTGAAGCTTTCTTT
CASSKPGTGPNTEAFF
>TRBD1|TRBV4-1|TRBJ2-7
TGCGCCAGCAGCCAGGGACAGGGGACCTACGAGCAGTACTTC
CASSQGQGTYEQYF
>-|TRBV12-5|TRBJ1-5
TGTGCTAGTGCCGGAGGAGGCAATCAGCCCCAGCATTTT
CASAGGGNQPQHF
>-|TRBV30|TRBJ1-6
TGTGCCTGGAGTCTCCTGACAGTAGGGGATTCACCCCTCCACTTT
CAWSLLTVGDSPLHF
>TRBD2|TRBV6-6|TRBJ2-5
TGTGCCAGCACCACCTTCTTTGCGGGAGCTTGGGAGACCCAGTACTTC
CASTTFFAGAWETQYF
>-|TRBV6-5|TRBJ1-5
TGTGCCAGCAGTCGGGGGGTTAGCAATCAGCCCCAGCATTTT
CASSRGVSNQPQHF
>TRBD2|TRBV4-2|TRBJ2-7
TGTGCCAGCAGCCGTAATCGACTAGCGAGCTCCTACGAGCAGTACTTC
CASSRNRLASSYEQYF
>TRBD2|TRBV30|TRBJ2-7
TGTGCCTGGAGTGACTCCCCCGAGGGACTAGACTCCTACGAGCAGTACTTC
CAWSDSPEGLDSYEQYF
>TRBD1|TRBV6-5|TRBJ1-4
TGTGCCAGCAGTCAAGGGGGCTTTATTGAAAAACTGTTTTTT
CASSQGGFIEKLFF
>-|TRBV2|TRBJ2-7
TGTGCCAGCAGTGAACGTACCTACGAGCAGTACTTC
CASSERTYEQYF
>-|TRBV28|TRBJ2-7
TGTGCCAGCAGTAGGGAATCAGGTTGGGAGGAGGGACTCTACGAGCAGTACTTC
CASSRESGWEEGLYEQYF
>TRBD2|TRBV14|TRBJ2-3
TGTGCCAGCAGCGAACTAGCGGGAGGGCCTAGCACAGATACGCAGTATTTT
CASSELAGGPSTDTQYF
>TRBD2|TRBV28|TRBJ2-1
TGTGCCAGCAGTTTACTGAGCGGGAGGCATGGCAATGAGCAGTTCTTC
CASSLLSGRHGNEQFF
>-|TRBV7-3|TRBJ2-1
TGTGCCAGCAGCCCCAACGGGGCGGGATGGGTCAATGAGCAGTTCTTC
CASSPNGAGWVNEQFF
>TRBD2|TRBV5-1|TRBJ2-7
TGCGCCAGCAGCTCTCGGACTAGCGGGAGCGGCGTGATCTCCTACGAGCAGTACTTC
CASSSRTSGSGVISYEQYF
>-|TRBV7-3|TRBJ2-2
TGTGCCAGCAGCGAGGACAGGAGGGTAGGGGAGCTGTTTTTT
CASSEDRRVGELFF
>-|TRBV9|TRBJ2-7
TGTGCCAGCAGCGCCGGTGGGGGGTTCTCCTACGAGCAGTACTTC
CASSAGGGFSYEQYF
>-|TRBV2|TRBJ2-1
TGTGCCAGCAAGGGGAACGGCCCGTCCTACAATGAGCAGTTCTTC
CASKGNGPSYNEQFF
>-|TRBV5-3|TRBJ2-5
TGTGCCAGGTTCCCAGAGGTCCCATCTAAGTCTTTGGGGACCCAGTACTTC
CARFPEVPSKSLGTQYF
>TRBD2|TRBV28|TRBJ2-3
TGTGCCAGCAGCCCAAGCGGGAGAAGCACAGATACGCAGTATTTT
CASSPSGRSTDTQYF
>TRBD2|TRBV5-4|TRBJ2-5
TGTGCCAGCAGCTTGTCCAGCGGGAGAGGAGAGACCCAGTACTTC
CASSLSSGRGETQYF
>-|TRBV10-1|TRBJ1-5
TGCGCCAGCAGTGAGGGAAGGGACTACAGGGGCAATCAGCCCCAGCATTTT
CASSEGRDYRGNQPQHF
>-|TRBV4-2|TRBJ2-3
TGTGCCAGCAGCCGCGGGGCTAGCGGCACAGATACGCAGTATTTT
CASSRGASGTDTQYF